The present entry profiles one T cell receptor beta chain with its context. The sample originates from a study of T cell changes during pregnancy in multiple sclerosis. Sequenced by immunoSEQ multiplex PCR; TCRdb stores in-frame clones only, minus some. The sample yields 70,000 to 75,000 clones, around 94% seen once. This CDR3 comprises 16 residues. The germline CDR1 and CDR2 sequences are MGHRA and YSYEKL. Between the trimmed V and J ends, which lost 0 bases and 0 bases, there was a span of 9 bases. The rearrangement links TRBV4-1 to TRBJ2-1; perhaps TRBD2 as D (5 bases). The receptor was derived from a female donor in good health, enrolled as a control in a pregnancy study. The sample in question was peripheral blood, obtained in the second trimester of pregnancy. CDR3 residues: CASSQDERSSYNEQFF. DNA for the CDR3: TGCGCCAGCAGCCAAGATGAGCGGAGCTCCTACAATGAGCAGTTCTTC.